Described below is a single T cell receptor beta chain sequence and its context. Its antigen has not been determined. Per-base quality was not reported, and no clone a single base away is much larger than it. Trimming removed 4 bases from V and 6 bases from J, leaving 17 bases between the germline ends. The CDR3 numbers 14 residues from cysteine through phenylalanine. The read is trimmed to its CDR3 DNA, 42 bases read in frame from base 1. Looking up the germline V gene yields CDR1 SGDLS and CDR2 YYNGEE. For each subset, between roughly 10,000 and 100,000 sorted cells were used for genomic DNA extraction with the DNeasy Blood and Tissue Kit. The TCRbeta V-J or V-D-J regions were sequenced and mapped through the immunoSEQ service, and coverage above 10x per sample was achieved. The original methods were these. Analysis was limited to productive rearrangements exported from the immunoSEQ Analyzer platform, and clonality was evaluated on the 500 most abundant clones. Repertoire overlap between populations was quantified with the Morisita-Horn similarity index and the Jaccard index. Morisita-Horn similarity between CD8 T-cell subset TCR repertoires was measured in roughly six cancer patients. TCRdb took this table from immuneACCESS and kept in-frame rearrangements with V and J called. Such tables lack part of the clones; where checked against another copy, unresolved V genes explain under half of the gap, and the rest is unexplained. V, J and clone size were drawn from that table, and D and trimming were deduced from the DNA. The sample table lists approximately 18,000 clones, about 90% of them with a count of one. In total, the top ten clones hold 3.5% to 5.5% of the sample.

The sample originates from a study of CD39 and CD103 CD8 tumor-infiltrating T cells (dated 2018 in TCRdb). Study-wide context: Repertoire comparisons were shown for an HPV-positive HNSCC, an HPV-negative HNSCC, an ovarian cancer and a melanoma patient. Deep sequencing of TCRbeta CDR3 was used to compare the repertoires of CD8 TIL subsets, defined by CD103 and CD39, with those of peripheral memory CD8 T cells.

Study-wide findings and limitations: Clonotypes from DN TILs largely overlapped with peripheral memory CD8 repertoires, while clonotypes from DP TILs were only rarely found in blood or uninvolved lymph node. DP CD8 TILs appeared more oligoclonal than DN and SP CD8 TILs and blood memory CD8 T cells, with top 30 clonotypes covering about 50-90%.

At the time samples were collected, the patients were not on therapy, although their prior treatments varied from chemotherapy, radiotherapy, surgery and immunotherapy to none at all. Thawed cells were enriched for T lymphocytes with a negative-selection kit, adding EpCAM beads for tumor-infiltrating lymphocytes. CD8+CD4-CD45RA- cells were sorted as memory CD8 T cells irrespective of CCR7 expression. Before analysis, peripheral blood mononuclear cells were isolated on a Ficoll-Paque PLUS gradient and cryopreserved. Populations were sorted on a FACSAria II to just over 97% purity, and cell pellets were frozen without culture for TCR sequencing.

Rearrangement joined TRBV9 to TRBJ2-7; the D element might be TRBD1 or TRBD2, as each aligns at 5 bases. The sequence was collected from a human donor with head and neck squamous cell carcinoma. The sequenced material came from CD8+ T cells sorted from blood. The cell subset or site label corresponds to: total memory CD8 T cells (CD45RA-CCR7+/-) from blood or uninvolved lymph node. The sequenced DNA: TGTGCCAGCAGCCCCCACGGGGACGATTCCGAGCAGTACTTC. It specifies CASSPHGDDSEQYF.